This T cell receptor beta chain was identified during a study of breast tumors, draining lymph nodes, adjacent tissues. TCRdb used MiXCR to reprocess the multiplex PCR reads, holding one entry per CDR3 protein. The sample holds fewer than 150,000 distinct CDR3 sequences, 21% seen once. Samples came from axillary lymph nodes draining the breast cancer. The table lists this clonotype with many counts. Germline trimming cut 3 bases from V and 6 bases from J; bases unmatched to any gene: 7. Germline V CDR1 and CDR2: GTSNPN, SVGIG (reference sequence). The CDR3 totals 14 residues. Source material: axillary lymph node tissue. The rearrangement uses TRBV30 and TRBJ2-1; 8 bases align to TRBD1. This clonotype was obtained from a female donor with breast cancer. Some clones in this sample may be carry-over from other donors' samples. Here the CDR3 reads CAWRGQVRGNEQFF. CDR3 coding DNA: TGTGCCTGGAGGGGACAGGTTAGGGGCAATGAGCAGTTCTTC.